This TCR beta chain comes out of a study of CD8+ T cells in alopecia areata. Study-wide results and limits: The study found tofacitinib significantly decreased scalp clonality and expanded CD8+ clones among the top 100.

Indicated treatment: oral pan-JAK inhibitor, 5-10 mg twice daily. Lesional scalp punch biopsies and peripheral blood were collected from alopecia areata patients. This clone was counted a few times. Its specificity is unknown. Looked up from germline, CDR1 is SGHTA and CDR2 is FQGNSA. The CDR3 contains 13 residues. Trimming removed 2 bases from V and 8 bases from J, with 10 bases in between. Investigators isolated RNA and reverse transcribed it into cDNA to act as the sequencing template. Sequencing used immunoSEQ multiplex PCR; TCRdb keeps in-frame clones, though not all of them. The sample comprises some 120,000 clones, about 59% of which are singletons, and 4.5% to 6% rests with the top ten.

The receptor was isolated from a human donor with alopecia areata. The V gene is TRBV7-2, the J gene TRBJ2-4; unclear D gene. The input for sequencing was CD4+ T cells sorted from blood, taken at week 4, from a patient treated with tofacitinib. The chain's CDR3 is CASSLNAADIQYF. DNA for the CDR3: TGTGCCAGCAGCTTAAATGCCGCGGACATTCAGTACTTC.